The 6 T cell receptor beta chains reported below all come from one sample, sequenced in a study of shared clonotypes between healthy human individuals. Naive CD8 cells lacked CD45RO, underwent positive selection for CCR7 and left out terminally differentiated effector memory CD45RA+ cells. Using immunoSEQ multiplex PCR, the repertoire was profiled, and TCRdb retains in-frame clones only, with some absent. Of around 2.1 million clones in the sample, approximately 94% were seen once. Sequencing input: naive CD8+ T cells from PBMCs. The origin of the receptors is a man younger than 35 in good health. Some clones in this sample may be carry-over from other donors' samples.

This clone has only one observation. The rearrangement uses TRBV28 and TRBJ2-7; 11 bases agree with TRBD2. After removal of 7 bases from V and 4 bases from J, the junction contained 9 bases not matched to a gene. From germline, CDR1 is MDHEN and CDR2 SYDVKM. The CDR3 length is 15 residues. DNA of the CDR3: TGTGCCAGCACCCAAACTAGCGGGAGTCCTTACGAGCAGTACTTC. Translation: CASTQTSGSPYEQYF.

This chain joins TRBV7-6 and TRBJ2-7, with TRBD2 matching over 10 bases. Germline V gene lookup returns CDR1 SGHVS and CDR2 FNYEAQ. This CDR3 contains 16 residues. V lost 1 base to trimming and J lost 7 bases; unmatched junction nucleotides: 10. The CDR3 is CASSLDGLAGVGEQYF. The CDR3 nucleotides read TGTGCCAGCAGCTTAGATGGGCTAGCGGGAGTCGGGGAGCAGTACTTC.

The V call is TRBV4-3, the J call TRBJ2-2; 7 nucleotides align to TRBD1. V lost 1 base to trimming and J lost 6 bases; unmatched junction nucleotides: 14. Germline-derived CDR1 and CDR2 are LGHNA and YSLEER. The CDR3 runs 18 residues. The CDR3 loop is CASSQGLWQGESSGELFF. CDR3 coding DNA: TGCGCCAGCAGCCAAGGGTTGTGGCAGGGGGAGAGTTCCGGGGAGCTGTTTTTT.

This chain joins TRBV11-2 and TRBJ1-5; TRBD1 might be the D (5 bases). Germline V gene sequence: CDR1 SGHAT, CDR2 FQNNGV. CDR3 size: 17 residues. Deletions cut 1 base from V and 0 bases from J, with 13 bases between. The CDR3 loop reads CASSLAPSGGSNQPQHF. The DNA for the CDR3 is TGTGCCAGCAGCTTAGCGCCGTCGGGGGGTAGCAATCAGCCCCAGCATTTT.

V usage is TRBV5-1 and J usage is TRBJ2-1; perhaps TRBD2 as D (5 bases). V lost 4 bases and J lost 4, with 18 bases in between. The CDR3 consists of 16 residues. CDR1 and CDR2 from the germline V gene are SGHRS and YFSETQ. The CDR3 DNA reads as TGCGCCAGCAGCCCGGGGAGAGGGATGGAGTACAATGAGCAGTTCTTC. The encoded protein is CASSPGRGMEYNEQFF.

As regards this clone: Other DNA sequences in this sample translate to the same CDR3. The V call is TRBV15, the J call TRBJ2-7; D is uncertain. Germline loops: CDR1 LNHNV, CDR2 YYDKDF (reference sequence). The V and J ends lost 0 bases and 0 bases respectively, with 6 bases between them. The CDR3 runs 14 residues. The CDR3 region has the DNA TGTGCCACCAGCAGAGAGGGCAGCTCCTACGAGCAGTACTTC. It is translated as CATSREGSSYEQYF.